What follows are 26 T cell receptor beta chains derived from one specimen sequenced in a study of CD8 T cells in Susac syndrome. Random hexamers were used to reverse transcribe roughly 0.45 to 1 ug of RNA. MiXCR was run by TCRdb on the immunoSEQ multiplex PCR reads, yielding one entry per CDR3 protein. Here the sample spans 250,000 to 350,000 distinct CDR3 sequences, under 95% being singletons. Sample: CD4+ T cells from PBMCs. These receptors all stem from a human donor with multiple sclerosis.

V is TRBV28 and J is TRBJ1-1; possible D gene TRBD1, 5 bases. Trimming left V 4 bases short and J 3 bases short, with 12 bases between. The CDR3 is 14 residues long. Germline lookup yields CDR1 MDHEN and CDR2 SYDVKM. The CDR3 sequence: CASSSGTLYTEAFF. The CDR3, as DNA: TGTGCCAGCAGTTCCGGGACTCTGTACACTGAAGCTTTCTTT.

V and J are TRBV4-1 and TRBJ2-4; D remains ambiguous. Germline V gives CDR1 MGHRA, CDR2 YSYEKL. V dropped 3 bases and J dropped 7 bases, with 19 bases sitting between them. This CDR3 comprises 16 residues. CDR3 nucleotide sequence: TGCGCCAGCAGCCACGTCCCGGTAGCCCAAGGGAACATTCAGTACTTC. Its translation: CASSHVPVAQGNIQYF.

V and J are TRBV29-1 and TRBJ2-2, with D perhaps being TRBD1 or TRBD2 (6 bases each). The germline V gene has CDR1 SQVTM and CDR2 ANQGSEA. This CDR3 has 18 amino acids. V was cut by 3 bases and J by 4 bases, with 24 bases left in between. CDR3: CSVDVGRGASYGTGELFF. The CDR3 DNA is TGCAGCGTTGACGTCGGAAGGGGGGCGTCCTACGGCACCGGGGAGCTGTTTTTT.

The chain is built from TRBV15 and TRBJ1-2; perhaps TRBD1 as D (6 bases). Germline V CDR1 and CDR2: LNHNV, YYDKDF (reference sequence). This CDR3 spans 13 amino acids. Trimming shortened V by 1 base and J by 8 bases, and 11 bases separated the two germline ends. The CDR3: CATSRVIRGGYTF. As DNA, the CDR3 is TGTGCCACCAGCAGAGTCATCAGGGGCGGCTACACCTTC.

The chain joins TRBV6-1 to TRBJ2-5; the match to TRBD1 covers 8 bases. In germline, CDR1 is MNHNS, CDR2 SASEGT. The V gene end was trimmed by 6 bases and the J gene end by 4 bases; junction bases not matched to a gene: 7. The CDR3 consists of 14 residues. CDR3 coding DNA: TGTGCCAGCAGCCCGGGACAGGTGTCAGAGACCCAGTACTTC. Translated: CASSPGQVSETQYF.

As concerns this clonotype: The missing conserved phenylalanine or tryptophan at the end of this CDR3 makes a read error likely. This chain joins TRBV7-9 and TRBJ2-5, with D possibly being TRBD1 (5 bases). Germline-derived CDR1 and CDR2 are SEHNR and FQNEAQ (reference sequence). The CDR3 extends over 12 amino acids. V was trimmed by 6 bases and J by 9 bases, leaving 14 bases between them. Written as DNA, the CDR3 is TGTGCCAGCAGTCCAGGGTACGTGGCCCAGTACTTA. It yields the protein CASSPGYVAQYL.

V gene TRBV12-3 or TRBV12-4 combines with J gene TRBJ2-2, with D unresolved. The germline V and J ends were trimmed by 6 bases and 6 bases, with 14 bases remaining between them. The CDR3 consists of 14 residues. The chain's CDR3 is CASSYSNGPGELFF. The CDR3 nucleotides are TGTGCCAGCAGCTACTCCAACGGGCCCGGGGAGCTGTTTTTT.

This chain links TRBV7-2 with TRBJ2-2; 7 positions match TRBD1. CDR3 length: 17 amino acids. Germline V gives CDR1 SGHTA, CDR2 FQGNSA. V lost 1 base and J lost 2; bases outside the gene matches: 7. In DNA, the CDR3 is TGTGCCAGCAGCTTAGACCCCGGGACAGTCAACACCGGGGAGCTGTTTTTT. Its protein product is CASSLDPGTVNTGELFF.

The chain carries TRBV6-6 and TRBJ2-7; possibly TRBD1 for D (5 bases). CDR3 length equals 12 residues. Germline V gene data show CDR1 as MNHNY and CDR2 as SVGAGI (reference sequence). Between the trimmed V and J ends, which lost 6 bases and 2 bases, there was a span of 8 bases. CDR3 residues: CASSPDTYEQYF. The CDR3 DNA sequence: TGTGCCAGCAGCCCGGACACCTACGAGCAGTACTTC.

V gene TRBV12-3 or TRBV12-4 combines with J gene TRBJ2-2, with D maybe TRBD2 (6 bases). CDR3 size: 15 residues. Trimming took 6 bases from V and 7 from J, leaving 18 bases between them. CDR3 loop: CASRLAGSNDGELFF. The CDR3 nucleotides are TGTGCCAGCAGGTTGGCGGGGAGTAACGACGGGGAGCTGTTTTTT.

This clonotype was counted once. CDR3 nucleotides: TGTGCCAGCCTCCCTTCTAGCGGGGCCGGGGATGAGCAGTTCTTC. Translating it yields CASLPSSGAGDEQFF. The V gene is TRBV28, the J gene TRBJ2-1; 9 bases agree with TRBD2. The V segment lost 8 bases and the J segment 8 bases; nucleotides outside the gene matches: 13. This CDR3 comprises 15 residues. Germline assignment: CDR1 MDHEN and CDR2 SYDVKM.

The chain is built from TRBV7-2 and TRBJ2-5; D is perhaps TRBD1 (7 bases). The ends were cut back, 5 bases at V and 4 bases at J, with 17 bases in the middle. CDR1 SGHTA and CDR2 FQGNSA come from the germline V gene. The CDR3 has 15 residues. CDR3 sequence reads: CASSPGGGGRETQYF. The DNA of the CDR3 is TGTGCCAGCAGCCCAGGAGGGGGCGGACGAGAGACCCAGTACTTC.

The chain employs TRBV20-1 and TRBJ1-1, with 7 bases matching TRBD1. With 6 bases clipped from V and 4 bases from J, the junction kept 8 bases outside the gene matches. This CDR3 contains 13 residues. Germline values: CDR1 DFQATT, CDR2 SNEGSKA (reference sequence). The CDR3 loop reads CSALTGMGTEAFF. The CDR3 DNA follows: TGCAGTGCGCTGACAGGGATGGGCACTGAAGCTTTCTTT.

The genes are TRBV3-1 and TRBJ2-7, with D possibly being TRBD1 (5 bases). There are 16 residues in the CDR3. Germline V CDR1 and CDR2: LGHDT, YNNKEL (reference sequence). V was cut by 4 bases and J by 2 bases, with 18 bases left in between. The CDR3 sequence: CASSRPGQGRAYEQYF. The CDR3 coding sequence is TGTGCCAGCAGCCGCCCAGGTCAGGGAAGGGCCTACGAGCAGTACTTC.

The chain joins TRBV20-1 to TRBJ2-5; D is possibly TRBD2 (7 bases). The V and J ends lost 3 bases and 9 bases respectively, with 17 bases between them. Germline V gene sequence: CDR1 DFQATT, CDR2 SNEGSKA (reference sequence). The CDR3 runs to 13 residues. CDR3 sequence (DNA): TGCAGTGCTAGTCTTCTGGCGGGGGCGGCCCAGTACTTC. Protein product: CSASLLAGAAQYF.

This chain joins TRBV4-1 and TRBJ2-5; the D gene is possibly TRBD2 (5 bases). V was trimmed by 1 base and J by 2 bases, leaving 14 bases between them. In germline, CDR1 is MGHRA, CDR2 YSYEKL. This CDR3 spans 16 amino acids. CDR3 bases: TGCGCCAGCAGCCAAGGGAGGTCCGGGGAACAAGAGACCCAGTACTTC. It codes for CASSQGRSGEQETQYF.

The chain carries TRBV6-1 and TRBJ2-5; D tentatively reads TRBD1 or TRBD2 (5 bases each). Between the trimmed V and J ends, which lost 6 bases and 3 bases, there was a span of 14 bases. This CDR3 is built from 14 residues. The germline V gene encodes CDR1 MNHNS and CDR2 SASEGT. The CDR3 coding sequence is TGTGCCAGCAGGCCAGGGACCGCCGAAGAGACCCAGTACTTC. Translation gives CASRPGTAEETQYF.

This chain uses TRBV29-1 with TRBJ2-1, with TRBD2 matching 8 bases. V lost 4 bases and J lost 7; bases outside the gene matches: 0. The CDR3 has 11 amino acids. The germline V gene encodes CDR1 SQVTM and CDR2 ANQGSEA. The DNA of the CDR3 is TGCAGCGTTGCGGGGGGGAATGAGCAGTTCTTC. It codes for CSVAGGNEQFF.

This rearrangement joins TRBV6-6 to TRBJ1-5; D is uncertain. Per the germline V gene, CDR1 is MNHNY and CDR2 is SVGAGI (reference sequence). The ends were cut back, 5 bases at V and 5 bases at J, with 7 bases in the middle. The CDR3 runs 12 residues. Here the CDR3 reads CASSTGYQPQHF. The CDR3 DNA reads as TGTGCCAGCAGTACGGGCTATCAGCCCCAGCATTTT.

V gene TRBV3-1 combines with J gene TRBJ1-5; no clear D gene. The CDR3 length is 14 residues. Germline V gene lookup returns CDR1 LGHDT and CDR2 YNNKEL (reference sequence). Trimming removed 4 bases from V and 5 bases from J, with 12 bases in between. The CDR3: CASSLDGSHQPQHF. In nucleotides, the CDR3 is TGTGCCAGCAGCCTCGACGGTTCCCATCAGCCCCAGCATTTT.

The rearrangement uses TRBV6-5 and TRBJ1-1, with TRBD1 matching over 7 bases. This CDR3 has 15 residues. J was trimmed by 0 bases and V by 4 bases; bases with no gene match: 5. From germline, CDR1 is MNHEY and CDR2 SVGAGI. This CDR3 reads CASSFYRGMNTEAFF. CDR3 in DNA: TGTGCCAGCAGTTTCTACAGGGGTATGAACACTGAAGCTTTCTTT.

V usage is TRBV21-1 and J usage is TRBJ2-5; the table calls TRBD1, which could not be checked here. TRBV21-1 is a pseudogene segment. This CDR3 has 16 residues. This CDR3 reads CASSPEKGGYQETQYF. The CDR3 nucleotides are TGTGCCAGCAGCCCAGAGAAGGGGGGCTACCAAGAGACCCAGTACTTC.

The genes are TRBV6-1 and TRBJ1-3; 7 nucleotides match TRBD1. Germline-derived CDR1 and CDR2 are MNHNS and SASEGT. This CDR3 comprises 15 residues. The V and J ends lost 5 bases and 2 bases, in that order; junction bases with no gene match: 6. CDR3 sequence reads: CASSWAQGTGNTIYF. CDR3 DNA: TGTGCCAGCAGTTGGGCACAGGGGACTGGAAACACCATATATTTT.

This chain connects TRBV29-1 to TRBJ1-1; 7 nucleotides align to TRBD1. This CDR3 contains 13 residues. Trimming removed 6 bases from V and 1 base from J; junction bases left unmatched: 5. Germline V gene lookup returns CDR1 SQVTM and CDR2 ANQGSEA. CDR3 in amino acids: CSVDYRGNTEAFF. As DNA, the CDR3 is TGCAGCGTAGACTACAGGGGGAACACTGAAGCTTTCTTT.

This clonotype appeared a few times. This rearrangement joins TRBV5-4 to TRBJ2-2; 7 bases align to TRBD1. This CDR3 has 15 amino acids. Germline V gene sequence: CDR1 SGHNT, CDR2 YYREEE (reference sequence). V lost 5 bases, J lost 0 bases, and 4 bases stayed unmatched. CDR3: CASRTGTANTGELFF. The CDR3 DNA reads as TGTGCCAGCAGGACAGGGACAGCGAACACCGGGGAGCTGTTTTTT.

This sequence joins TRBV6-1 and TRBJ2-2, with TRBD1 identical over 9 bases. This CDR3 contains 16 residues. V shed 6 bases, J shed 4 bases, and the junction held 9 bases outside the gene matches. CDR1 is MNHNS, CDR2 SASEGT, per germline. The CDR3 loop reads CASRLQGAVGTGELFF. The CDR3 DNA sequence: TGTGCCAGCAGACTACAGGGGGCGGTGGGCACCGGGGAGCTGTTTTTT.